This entry is about one T cell receptor beta chain. The target antigen is unknown. RNA extraction and reverse transcription yielded cDNA as sequencing template. The method was immunoSEQ multiplex PCR; TCRdb's version includes in-frame clones alone and lacks a portion of them. The sample carries about 140,000 clones, roughly 80% recorded once. Treatment given: oral pan-JAK inhibitor, 5-10 mg twice daily. The data were taken from a study of CD8+ T cells in alopecia areata. Study-level information: Treated patients were given 5 to 10 mg oral tofacitinib twice daily. Whole-study findings and limits: The study found tofacitinib significantly decreased scalp clonality and expanded CD8+ clones among the top 100.

The source material was CD8+ T cells sorted from blood, sampled at week 4, from a patient treated with tofacitinib. The sequence was collected from a human donor with alopecia areata.

CDR3 residues: CASSLGGATDTQYF. The DNA for the CDR3 is TGCGCCAGCAGCCTCGGGGGGGCAACAGATACGCAGTATTTT. The chain combines TRBV4-1 with TRBJ2-3; 8 bases line up with TRBD2. J gave up 3 bases and V 4 bases, and 3 bases lay outside the gene matches. From germline, CDR1 is MGHRA and CDR2 YSYEKL. The CDR3 has 14 residues.